This record looks at one TCR beta chain sequence and its context. Its antigen is as yet unknown. These data belong to a study of shared clonotypes between healthy human individuals. Study results and limitations: Naive subsets usually exceeded memory subsets in estimated richness. The naive CD4 repertoires of a few donors were compared, and approximately 5.3% of clonotypes were shared. It was the non-shared clonotypes that had lower generation probabilities than clonotypes shared by all four donors.

Here immunoSEQ multiplex PCR was the method, and the copy in TCRdb shows in-frame clones only, minus some. The data hold over 2,000,000 clones, with roughly 93% observed a single time. The V gene's germline CDR1 is MNHNY and CDR2 SVGAGI (reference sequence). The CDR3 totals 12 residues. Trimming took 6 bases from V and 3 from J, leaving 9 bases between them. Terminally differentiated effector memory CD45RA+ cells were excluded from the naive CD8 cells, which were CD45RO-negative and positively selected for CCR7. None of the donors, who were healthy HIV-negative adults, had recently had acute infections or vaccinations.

This TCR derives from a man younger than 30 in good health. Some clones in this sample may be carry-over from other donors' samples. Specimen: naive CD8+ T cells from PBMCs. The V and J genes are TRBV6-6 and TRBJ2-7; possibly TRBD2 for D (6 bases). The CDR3 nucleotides are TGTGCCAGCAGCCCGCGGGACTACGAGCAGTACTTC. Translated, it gives CASSPRDYEQYF.